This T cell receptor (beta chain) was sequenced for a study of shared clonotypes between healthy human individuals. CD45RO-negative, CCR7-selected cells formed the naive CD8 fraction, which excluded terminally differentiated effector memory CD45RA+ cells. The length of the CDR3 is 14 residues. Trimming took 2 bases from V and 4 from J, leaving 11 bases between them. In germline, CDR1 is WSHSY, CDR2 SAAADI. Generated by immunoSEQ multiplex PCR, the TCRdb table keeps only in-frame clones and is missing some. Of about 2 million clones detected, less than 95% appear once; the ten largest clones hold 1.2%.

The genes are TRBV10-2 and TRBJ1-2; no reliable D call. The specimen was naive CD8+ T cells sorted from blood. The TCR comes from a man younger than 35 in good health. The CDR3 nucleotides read TGCGCCAGCAGTGAGCCCTTTGTCGGCTATGGCTACACCTTC. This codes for CASSEPFVGYGYTF.